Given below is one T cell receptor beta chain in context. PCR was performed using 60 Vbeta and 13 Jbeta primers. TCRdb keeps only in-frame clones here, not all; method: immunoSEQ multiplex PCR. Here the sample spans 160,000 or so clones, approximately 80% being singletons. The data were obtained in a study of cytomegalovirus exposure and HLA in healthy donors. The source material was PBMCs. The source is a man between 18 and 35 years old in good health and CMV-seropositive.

CDR3 sequence: CAWSVLSGSYNEQFF. The CDR3 DNA follows: TGTGCCTGGAGTGTACTCAGCGGGAGCTACAATGAGCAGTTCTTC. This sequence joins TRBV30 and TRBJ2-1, with 8 bases aligning to TRBD2. This CDR3 comprises 15 residues. Germline values: CDR1 GTSNPN, CDR2 SVGIG (reference sequence). V lost 0 bases, J lost 3 bases, and 4 bases stayed unmatched.